The clone carrying this T cell receptor (beta chain) was counted only a few times. Uncontrolled infection, other autoimmune disease, pregnancy or lactation barred patients from enrollment. This entry is derived from a study of T cells in Graves' hyperthyroidism and ophthalmopathy. Across the study: Peripheral blood sampling occurred at initial diagnosis, before any treatment.

The CDR3 length is 12 residues. CDR1 and CDR2 (germline): GTSNPN, SVGIG (reference sequence). Trimming at V came to 8 bases and at J to 4 bases, leaving 5 bases not matched to a gene. Amplification of TCR beta CDR3 regions used RNA as the template. An initial round of RT-PCR targeting the TCR CDR3 relied on the HTBI primer set. TCRdb reprocessed the multiplex PCR reads via MiXCR and lists one record per CDR3 protein. The table records 500,000 to 550,000 distinct CDR3 sequences, roughly 21% of them present only once. The chain joins TRBV30 to TRBJ1-2, with 9 bases matching TRBD1. Sequencing used blood. The sequence derives from a man between 35 and 55 years old with Graves' ophthalmopathy. In DNA, the CDR3 is TGTGCCCTCCCGGGACAGGGCTATGGCTACACCTTC. Translating gives CALPGQGYGYTF. The variable domain in full, completed from reference TRBV30 and TRBJ1-2, reads SQTIHQWPATLVQPVGSPLSLECTVEGTSNPNLYWYRQAAGRGLQLLFYSVGIGQISSEVPQNLSASRPQDRQFILSSKKLLLSDSGFYLCALPGQGYGYTFGSGTRLTVV.